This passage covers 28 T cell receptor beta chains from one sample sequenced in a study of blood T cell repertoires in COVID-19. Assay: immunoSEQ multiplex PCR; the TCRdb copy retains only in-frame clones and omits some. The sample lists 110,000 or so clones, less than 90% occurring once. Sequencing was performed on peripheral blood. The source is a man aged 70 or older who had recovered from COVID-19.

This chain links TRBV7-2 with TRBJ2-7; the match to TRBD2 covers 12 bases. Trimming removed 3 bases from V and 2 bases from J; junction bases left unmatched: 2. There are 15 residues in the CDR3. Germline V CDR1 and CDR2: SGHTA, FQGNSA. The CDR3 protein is CASSFLAGGTYEQYF. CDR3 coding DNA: TGTGCCAGCAGCTTTCTAGCGGGGGGGACCTACGAGCAGTACTTC.

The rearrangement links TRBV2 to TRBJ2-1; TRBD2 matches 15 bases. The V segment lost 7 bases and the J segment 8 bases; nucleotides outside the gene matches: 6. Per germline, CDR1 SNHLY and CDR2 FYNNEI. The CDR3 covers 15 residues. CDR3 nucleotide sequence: TGTGCCAGCAAGGCGGGACTAGCGGGAGGAGATGAGCAGTTCTTC. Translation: CASKAGLAGGDEQFF.

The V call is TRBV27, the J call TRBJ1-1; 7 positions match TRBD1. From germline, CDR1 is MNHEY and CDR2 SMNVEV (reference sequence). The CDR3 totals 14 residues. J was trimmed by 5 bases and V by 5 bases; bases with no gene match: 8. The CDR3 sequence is CASSHRQGATEAFF. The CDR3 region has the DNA TGTGCCAGCAGTCATCGACAGGGCGCAACTGAAGCTTTCTTT.

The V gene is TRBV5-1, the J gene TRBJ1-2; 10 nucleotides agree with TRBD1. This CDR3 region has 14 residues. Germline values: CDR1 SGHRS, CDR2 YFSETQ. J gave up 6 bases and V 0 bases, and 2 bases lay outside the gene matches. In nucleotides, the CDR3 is TGCGCCAGCAGCTTGGGAGGACAGGGGGATGGCTACACCTTC. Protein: CASSLGGQGDGYTF.

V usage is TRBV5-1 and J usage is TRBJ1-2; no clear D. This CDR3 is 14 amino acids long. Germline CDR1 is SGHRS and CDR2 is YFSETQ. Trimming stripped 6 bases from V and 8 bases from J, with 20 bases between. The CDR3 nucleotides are TGCGCCAGCAACACGGGTAGGTCACGAGAAGGCTACACCTTC. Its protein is CASNTGRSREGYTF.

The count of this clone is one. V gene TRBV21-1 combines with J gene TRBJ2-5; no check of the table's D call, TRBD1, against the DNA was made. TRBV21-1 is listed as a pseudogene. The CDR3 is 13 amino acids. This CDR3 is CASGMTEQETQYF. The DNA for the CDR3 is TGTGCCAGCGGTATGACAGAGCAAGAGACCCAGTACTTC.

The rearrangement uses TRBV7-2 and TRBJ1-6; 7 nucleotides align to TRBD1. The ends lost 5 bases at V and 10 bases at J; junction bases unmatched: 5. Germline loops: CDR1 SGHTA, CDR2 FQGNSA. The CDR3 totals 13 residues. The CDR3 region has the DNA TGTGCCAGCAGCGTCCACAGGGGCTCACCCCTCCACTTT. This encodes CASSVHRGSPLHF. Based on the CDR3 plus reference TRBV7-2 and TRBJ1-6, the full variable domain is GAGVSQSPSNKVTEKGKDVELRCDPISGHTALYWYRQSLGQGLEFLIYFQGNSAPDKSGLPSDRFSAERTGGSVSTLTIQRTQQEDSAVYLCASSVHRGSPLHFGNGTRLTVT.

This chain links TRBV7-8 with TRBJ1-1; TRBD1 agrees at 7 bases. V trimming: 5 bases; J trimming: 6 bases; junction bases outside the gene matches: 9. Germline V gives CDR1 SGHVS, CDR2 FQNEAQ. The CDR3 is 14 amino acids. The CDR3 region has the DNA TGTGCCAGCAGCCTAAGACAGGGTAATCCTGAAGCTTTCTTT. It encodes CASSLRQGNPEAFF.

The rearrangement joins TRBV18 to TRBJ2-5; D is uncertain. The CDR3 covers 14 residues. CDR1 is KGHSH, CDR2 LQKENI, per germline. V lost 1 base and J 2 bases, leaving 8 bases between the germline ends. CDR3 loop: CASSPQAAQETQYF. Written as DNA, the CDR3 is TGTGCCAGCTCACCACAGGCAGCGCAAGAGACCCAGTACTTC.

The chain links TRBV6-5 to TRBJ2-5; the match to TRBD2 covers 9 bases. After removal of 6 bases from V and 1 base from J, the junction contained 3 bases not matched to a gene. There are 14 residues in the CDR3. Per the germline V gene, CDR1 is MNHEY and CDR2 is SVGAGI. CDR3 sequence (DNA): TGTGCCAGCAGCCGGCGGGGGGGCCAAGAGACCCAGTACTTC. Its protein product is CASSRRGGQETQYF.

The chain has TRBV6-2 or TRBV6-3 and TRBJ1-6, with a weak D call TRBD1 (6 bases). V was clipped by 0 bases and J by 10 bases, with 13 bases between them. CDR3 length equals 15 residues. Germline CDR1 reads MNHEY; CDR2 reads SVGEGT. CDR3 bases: TGTGCCAGCAGTTACTCGCGCAGGGGATCATCACCCCTCCACTTT. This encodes CASSYSRRGSSPLHF.

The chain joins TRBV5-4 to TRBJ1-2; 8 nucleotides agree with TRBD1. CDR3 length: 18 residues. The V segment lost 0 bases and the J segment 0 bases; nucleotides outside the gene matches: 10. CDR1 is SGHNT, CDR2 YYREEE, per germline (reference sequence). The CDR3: CASSLGGQVPGSNYGYTF. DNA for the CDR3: TGTGCCAGCAGCTTGGGGGGACAGGTCCCCGGGTCTAACTATGGCTACACCTTC. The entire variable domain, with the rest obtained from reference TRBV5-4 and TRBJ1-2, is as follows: ETGVTQSPTHLIKTRGQQVTLRCSSQSGHNTVSWYQQALGQGPQFIFQYYREEENGRGNFPPRFSGLQFPNYSSELNVNALELDDSALYLCASSLGGQVPGSNYGYTFGSGTRLTVV.

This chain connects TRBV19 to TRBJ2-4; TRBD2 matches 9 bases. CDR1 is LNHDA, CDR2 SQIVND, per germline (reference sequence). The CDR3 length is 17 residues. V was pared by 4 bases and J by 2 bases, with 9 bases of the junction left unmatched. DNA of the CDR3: TGTGCCAGTAGTACCTATAGCGGGGGTGACTCCAAAAACATTCAGTACTTC. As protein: CASSTYSGGDSKNIQYF.

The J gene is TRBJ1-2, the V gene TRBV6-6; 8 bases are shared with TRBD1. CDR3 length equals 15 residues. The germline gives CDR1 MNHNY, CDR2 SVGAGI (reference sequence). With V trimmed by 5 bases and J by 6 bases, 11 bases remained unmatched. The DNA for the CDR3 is TGTGCCAGCAGTCCTTCAGACAGGGGAGGTAATGGCTACACCTTC. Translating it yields CASSPSDRGGNGYTF.

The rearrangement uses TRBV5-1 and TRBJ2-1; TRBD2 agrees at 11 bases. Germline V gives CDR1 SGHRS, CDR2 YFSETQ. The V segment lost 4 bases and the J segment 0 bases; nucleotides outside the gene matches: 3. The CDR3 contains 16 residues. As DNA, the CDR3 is TGCGCCAGCAGCATACTAGCGGGGGACTCCTACAATGAGCAGTTCTTC. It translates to CASSILAGDSYNEQFF.

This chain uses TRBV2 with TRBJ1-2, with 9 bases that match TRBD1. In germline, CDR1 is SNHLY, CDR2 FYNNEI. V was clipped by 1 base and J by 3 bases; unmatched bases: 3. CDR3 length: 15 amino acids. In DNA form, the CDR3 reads TGTGCCAGCAGTGAAGGGGGACAGGGTTACTATGGCTACACCTTC. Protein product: CASSEGGQGYYGYTF. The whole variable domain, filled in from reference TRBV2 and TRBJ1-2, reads EPEVTQTPSHQVTQMGQEVILRCVPISNHLYFYWYRQILGQKVEFLVSFYNNEISEKSEIFDDQFSVERPDGSNFTLKIRSTKLEDSAMYFCASSEGGQGYYGYTFGSGTRLTVV.

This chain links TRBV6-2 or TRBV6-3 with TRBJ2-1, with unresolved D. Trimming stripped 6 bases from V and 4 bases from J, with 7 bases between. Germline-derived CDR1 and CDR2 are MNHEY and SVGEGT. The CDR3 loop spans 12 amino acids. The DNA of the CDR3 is TGTGCCAGCAGCCCTCCATACAATGAGCAGTTCTTC. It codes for CASSPPYNEQFF.

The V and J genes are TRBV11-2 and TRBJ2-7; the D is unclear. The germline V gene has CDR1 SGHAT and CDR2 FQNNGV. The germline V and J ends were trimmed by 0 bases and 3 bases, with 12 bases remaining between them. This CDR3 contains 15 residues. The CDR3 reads CASSLDRQTFYEQYF. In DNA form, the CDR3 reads TGTGCCAGCAGCTTAGACAGGCAAACGTTCTACGAGCAGTACTTC.

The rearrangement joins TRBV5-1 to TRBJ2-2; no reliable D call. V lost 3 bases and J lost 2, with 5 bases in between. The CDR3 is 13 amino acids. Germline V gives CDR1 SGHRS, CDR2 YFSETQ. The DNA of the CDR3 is TGCGCCAGCAGCTCCCTTAACACCGGGGAGCTGTTTTTT. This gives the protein CASSSLNTGELFF.

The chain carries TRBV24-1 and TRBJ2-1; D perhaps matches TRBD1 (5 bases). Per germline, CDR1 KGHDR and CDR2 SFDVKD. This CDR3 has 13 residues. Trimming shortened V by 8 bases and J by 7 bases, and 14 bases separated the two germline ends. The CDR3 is CATIFQGINEQFF. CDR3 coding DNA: TGTGCCACCATTTTTCAGGGAATTAATGAGCAGTTCTTC.

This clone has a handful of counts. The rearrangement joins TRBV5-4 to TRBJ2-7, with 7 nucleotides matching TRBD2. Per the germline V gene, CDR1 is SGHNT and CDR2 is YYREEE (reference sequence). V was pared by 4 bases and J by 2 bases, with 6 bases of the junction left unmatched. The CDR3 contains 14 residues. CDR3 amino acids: CASSLGGKAYEQYF. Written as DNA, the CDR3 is TGTGCCAGCAGCCTGGGAGGGAAGGCCTACGAGCAGTACTTC. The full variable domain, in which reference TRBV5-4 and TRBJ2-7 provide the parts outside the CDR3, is ETGVTQSPTHLIKTRGQQVTLRCSSQSGHNTVSWYQQALGQGPQFIFQYYREEENGRGNFPPRFSGLQFPNYSSELNVNALELDDSALYLCASSLGGKAYEQYFGPGTRLTVT.

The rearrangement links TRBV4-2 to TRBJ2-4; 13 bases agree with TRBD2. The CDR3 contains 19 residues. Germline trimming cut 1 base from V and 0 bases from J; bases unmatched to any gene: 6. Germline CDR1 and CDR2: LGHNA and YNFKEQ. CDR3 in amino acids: CASSQVGTSGDLAKNIQYF. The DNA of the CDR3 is TGTGCCAGCAGCCAAGTAGGGACTAGCGGGGATCTAGCCAAAAACATTCAGTACTTC.

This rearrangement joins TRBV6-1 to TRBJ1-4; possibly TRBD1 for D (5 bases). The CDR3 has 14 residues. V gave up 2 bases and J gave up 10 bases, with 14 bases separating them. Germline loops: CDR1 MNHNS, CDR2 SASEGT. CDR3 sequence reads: CASSEQGRGGKLFF. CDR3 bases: TGTGCCAGCAGTGAACAGGGCCGGGGAGGAAAACTGTTTTTT.

CDR3 region: CASSSQGDYGYTF. The CDR3 nucleotides are TGTGCCAGCAGCTCACAGGGGGACTATGGCTACACCTTC. The chain links TRBV4-2 to TRBJ1-2; TRBD1 agrees at 8 bases. The germline gives CDR1 LGHNA, CDR2 YNFKEQ. CDR3 length: 13 amino acids. Unmatched junction bases numbered 2, after V lost 5 bases and J lost 3 bases.

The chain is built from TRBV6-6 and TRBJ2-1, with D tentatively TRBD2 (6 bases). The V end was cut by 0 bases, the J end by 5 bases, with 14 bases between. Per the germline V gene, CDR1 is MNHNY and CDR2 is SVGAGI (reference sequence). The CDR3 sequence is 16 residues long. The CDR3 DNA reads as TGTGCCAGCAGTTACTCGATCAGGATAGCGGACAATGAGCAGTTCTTC. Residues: CASSYSIRIADNEQFF.

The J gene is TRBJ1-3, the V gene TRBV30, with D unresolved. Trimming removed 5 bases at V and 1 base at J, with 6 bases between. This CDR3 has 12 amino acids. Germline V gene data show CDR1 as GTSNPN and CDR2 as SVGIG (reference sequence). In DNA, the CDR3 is TGTGCCTGGCAAGCATCTGGAAACACCATATATTTT. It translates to CAWQASGNTIYF.

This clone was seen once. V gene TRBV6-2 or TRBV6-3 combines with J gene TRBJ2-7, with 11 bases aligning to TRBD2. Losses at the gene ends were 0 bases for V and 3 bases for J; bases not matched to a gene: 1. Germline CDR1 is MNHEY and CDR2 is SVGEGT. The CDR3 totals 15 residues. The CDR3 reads CASSYSGLADYEQYF. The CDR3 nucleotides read TGTGCCAGCAGTTACTCGGGACTAGCGGACTACGAGCAGTACTTC.

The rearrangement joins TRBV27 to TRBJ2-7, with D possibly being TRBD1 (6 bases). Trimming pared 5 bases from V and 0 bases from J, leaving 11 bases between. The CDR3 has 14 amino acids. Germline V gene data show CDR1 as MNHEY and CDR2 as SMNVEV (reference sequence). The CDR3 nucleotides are TGTGCCAGCAGTCGTACAGGGACCTCCTACGAGCAGTACTTC. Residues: CASSRTGTSYEQYF.